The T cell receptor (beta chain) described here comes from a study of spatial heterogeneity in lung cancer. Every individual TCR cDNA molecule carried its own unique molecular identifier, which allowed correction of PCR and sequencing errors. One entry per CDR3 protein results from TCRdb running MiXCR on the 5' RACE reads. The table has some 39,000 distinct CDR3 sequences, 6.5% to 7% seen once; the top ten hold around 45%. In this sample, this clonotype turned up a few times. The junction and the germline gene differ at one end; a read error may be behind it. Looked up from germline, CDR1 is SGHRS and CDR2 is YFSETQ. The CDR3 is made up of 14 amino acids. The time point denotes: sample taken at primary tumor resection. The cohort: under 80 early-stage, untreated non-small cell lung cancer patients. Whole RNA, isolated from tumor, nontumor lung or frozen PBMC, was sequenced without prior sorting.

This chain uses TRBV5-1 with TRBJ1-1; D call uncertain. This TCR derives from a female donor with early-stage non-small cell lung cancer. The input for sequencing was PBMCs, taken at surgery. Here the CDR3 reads CAGSVTVGNTEAFF. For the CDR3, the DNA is TGCGCCGGCAGCGTTACAGTCGGGAACACTGAAGCTTTCTTT. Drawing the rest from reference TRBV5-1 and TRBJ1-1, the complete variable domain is KAGVTQTPRYLIKTRGQQVTLSCSPISGHRSVSWYQQTPGQGLQFLFEYFSETQRNKGNFPGRFSGRQFSNSRSEMNVSTLELGDSALYLCAGSVTVGNTEAFFGQGTRLTVV.